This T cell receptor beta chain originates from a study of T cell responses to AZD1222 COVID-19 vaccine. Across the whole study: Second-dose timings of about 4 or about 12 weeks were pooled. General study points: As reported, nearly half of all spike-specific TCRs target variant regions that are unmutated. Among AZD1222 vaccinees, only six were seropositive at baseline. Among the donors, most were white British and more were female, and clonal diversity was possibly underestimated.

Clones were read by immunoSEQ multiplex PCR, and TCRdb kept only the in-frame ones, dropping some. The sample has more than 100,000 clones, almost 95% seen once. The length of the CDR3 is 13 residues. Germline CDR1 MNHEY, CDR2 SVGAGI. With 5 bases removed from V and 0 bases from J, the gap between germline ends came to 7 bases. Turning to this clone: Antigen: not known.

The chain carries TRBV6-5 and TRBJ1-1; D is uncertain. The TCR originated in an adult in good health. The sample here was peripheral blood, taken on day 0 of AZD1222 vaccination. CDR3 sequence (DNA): TGTGCCAGCAGTACATCACTGAACACTGAAGCTTTCTTT. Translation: CASSTSLNTEAFF.